Detailed here is one T cell receptor beta chain. The antigen remains undetermined. The data derive from a study of T cell responses to AZD1222 COVID-19 vaccine. CDR1 and CDR2 (germline): SGHKS, YYEKEE (reference sequence). The CDR3 sequence is 15 residues long. V lost 4 bases and J 1 base, leaving 14 bases between the germline ends. Clones were read by immunoSEQ multiplex PCR, and TCRdb kept only the in-frame ones, dropping some. The sample holds around 160,000 clones, around 93% seen once. Study observations and caveats: Following two doses of AZD1222, Spike-specific TCR breadth and depth rose. Unmutated variant regions reportedly attract nearly half of all spike-specific TCRs. Only five to seven individuals given AZD1222 were seropositive at baseline. The donors showed a predominance of white British ancestry and of females, with possible underestimation of clonal diversity.

The receptor was derived from an adult in good health. This chain connects TRBV5-5 to TRBJ1-1, with D possibly matching TRBD1 (6 bases). The sequenced sample was peripheral blood, obtained on day 0 of AZD1222 vaccination. CDR3 sequence reads: CASSQGQPRNTEAFF. CDR3 DNA sequence: TGTGCCAGCAGCCAAGGACAGCCGCGGAACACTGAAGCTTTCTTT.